Following are 17 T cell receptor beta chains from one sample sequenced in a study of T cells in Graves' hyperthyroidism and ophthalmopathy. What was amplified from RNA transcripts were TCR beta CDR3 regions. The HTBI primer set served for first-round RT-PCR of the TCR CDR3. MiXCR was run by TCRdb on the multiplex PCR reads, yielding one entry per CDR3 protein. The table has a few hundred thousand distinct CDR3 sequences, approximately 44% seen once. Material: peripheral blood or thyroid tissue (not recorded which). The origin of the receptors is a woman between 18 and 29 years old with Graves' hyperthyroidism.

The chain combines TRBV7-9 with TRBJ1-1; perhaps TRBD1 as D (5 bases). The CDR3 is 15 residues long. Germline V lookup: CDR1 SEHNR, CDR2 FQNEAQ (reference sequence). V lost 5 bases and J 6 bases, leaving 19 bases between the germline ends. In DNA, the CDR3 is TGTGCCAGCAGCCGTTCCCGGGACGGGGACGCTGAAGCTTTCTTT. It is translated as CASSRSRDGDAEAFF.

This chain uses TRBV7-9 with TRBJ1-5, with D maybe TRBD1 (5 bases). Germline loops: CDR1 SEHNR, CDR2 FQNEAQ (reference sequence). With 0 bases removed from V and 6 bases from J, the gap between germline ends came to 27 bases. The CDR3 is 20 residues long. The CDR3 nucleotides are TGTGCCAGCAGCTTAGCCGACCGGGACCCCGCGGTTCTATCGTCTCAGCCCCAGCATTTT. Translating it yields CASSLADRDPAVLSSQPQHF.

As regards this clonotype: In this CDR3 the conserved last residue, phenylalanine or tryptophan, is missing, so a read error is likely. The limits of the CDR3 on the DNA are not certain, so only TCRdb's listed CDR3 is given. This chain joins TRBV10-3 and TRBJ2-7; the table's D call TRBD1 went unverified against the DNA. The CDR3 sequence runs 9 residues, both termini included. CDR1 and CDR2 from the germline V gene are ENHRY and SYGVKD. This chain's CDR3 is CAIRGMGVL.

This chain connects TRBV7-2 to TRBJ2-7; D is undetermined. Germline-derived CDR1 and CDR2 are SGHTA and FQGNSA. The CDR3 loop spans 15 amino acids. Trimming took off 5 bases at V and 0 bases at J, with 14 bases between the two ends. This CDR3 is CASSGFYSSSYEQYF. CDR3 DNA: TGTGCCAGCAGCGGCTTTTACAGTAGCTCCTACGAGCAGTACTTC.

In this sample, this clonotype turned up many times. The genes are TRBV6-1 and TRBJ1-2, with TRBD1 as a possible D gene (5 bases). The CDR3 consists of 12 residues. Between the trimmed V and J ends, which lost 6 bases and 5 bases, there was a span of 10 bases. Germline V gives CDR1 MNHNS, CDR2 SASEGT. The CDR3 nucleotides are TGTGCCAGCAGGGGGCGATCATATGGCTACACCTTC. Protein sequence: CASRGRSYGYTF.

This clonotype turned up a few times. A much more abundant neighbour one base away suggests this may be a read error. This chain connects TRBV20-1 to TRBJ2-7; D remains ambiguous. CDR1 and CDR2 (germline): DFQATT, SNEGSKA (reference sequence). V shed 6 bases and J shed 0 bases, with 12 bases lying between them. This CDR3 is 13 amino acids long. The CDR3, as DNA: TGCAGTGCGAACAACCTCGACTCCTACGAGCAGTACTTC. Residues: CSANNLDSYEQYF.

The count of this clonotype is one. V and J are TRBV20-1 and TRBJ2-7; TRBD2 agrees at 13 bases. The CDR3 is 15 amino acids. J was trimmed by 7 bases and V by 5 bases; bases with no gene match: 11. The germline gives CDR1 DFQATT, CDR2 SNEGSKA (reference sequence). As DNA, the CDR3 is TGCAGTGCTGAAACTAGCGGGAGGGCCTACAATGAGCAGTACTTC. Its protein is CSAETSGRAYNEQYF.

In this sample, this clonotype turned up many times. This CDR3 reads CASSRLVGEQYF. In DNA form, the CDR3 reads TGTGCCAGTAGTCGACTAGTTGGCGAGCAGTACTTC. V is TRBV19 and J is TRBJ2-7; weak D call: TRBD2 (6 bases). Trimming cost V 5 bases and J 6 bases, with 11 bases left between them. The germline V gene has CDR1 LNHDA and CDR2 SQIVND (reference sequence). This CDR3 is 12 amino acids long.

A word on this clonotype: This CDR3 fails to terminate in the conserved phenylalanine or tryptophan, so it likely reflects a read error. CDR3 protein: CATSDPLLAGDNEQFL. DNA of the CDR3: TGTGCCACCAGTGATCCCTTACTAGCGGGAGATAATGAGCAGTTCCTC. The chain combines TRBV24-1 with TRBJ2-1, with 11 bases fitting TRBD2. The V and J ends lost 3 bases and 7 bases, in that order; junction bases with no gene match: 7. CDR3 length: 16 residues. Germline CDR1 is KGHDR and CDR2 is SFDVKD.

This clonotype was observed many times. The chain combines TRBV4-1 with TRBJ2-7; 7 bases line up with TRBD2. From germline, CDR1 is MGHRA and CDR2 YSYEKL. The CDR3 is made up of 13 amino acids. V trimming: 5 bases; J trimming: 6 bases; junction bases outside the gene matches: 7. The CDR3 DNA reads TGCGCCAGCAGCGGGGGGGTCTTAAGCGAGCAGTACTTC. It codes for CASSGGVLSEQYF.

The chain carries TRBV15 and TRBJ1-5; possible D gene TRBD1, 6 bases. The germline V gene has CDR1 LNHNV and CDR2 YYDKDF (reference sequence). V was shortened by 3 bases and J by 2 bases, with 11 bases between the two germline ends. This CDR3 region has 15 residues. CDR3 in DNA: TGTGCCACCAGCAGTTACAGGGAGGGCAATCAGCCCCAGCATTTT. Amino acid sequence: CATSSYREGNQPQHF. The full variable domain, rest sourced from reference TRBV15 and TRBJ1-5, is DAMVIQNPRYQVTQFGKPVTLSCSQTLNHNVMYWYQQKSSQAPKLLFHYYDKDFNNEADTPDNFQSRRPNTSFCFLDIRSPGLGDTAMYLCATSSYREGNQPQHFGDGTRLSIL.

This rearrangement joins TRBV29-1 to TRBJ1-2; 9 bases line up with TRBD1. The ends lost 3 bases at V and 7 bases at J; junction bases unmatched: 6. Germline V gene lookup returns CDR1 SQVTM and CDR2 ANQGSEA. The CDR3 runs to 13 residues. Here the CDR3 DNA reads TGCAGCGTTGAGGGGACAGGGTATAGTGGCTACACCTTC. As protein: CSVEGTGYSGYTF.

The chain has TRBV20-1 and TRBJ2-7; maybe TRBD2 (5 bases). Trimming left V 3 bases short and J 6 bases short, with 15 bases between. CDR1 is DFQATT and CDR2 is SNEGSKA in the germline V gene (reference sequence). This CDR3 region has 13 residues. The CDR3 DNA sequence: TGCAGTGCTAGGGGGAGAGGACCTTCCGAGCAGTACTTC. This sequence encodes CSARGRGPSEQYF.

The rearrangement joins TRBV15 to TRBJ1-4; D gene uncertain. This CDR3 contains 14 residues. With 5 bases removed from V and 4 bases from J, the gap between germline ends came to 11 bases. Per germline, CDR1 LNHNV and CDR2 YYDKDF (reference sequence). CDR3 nucleotides: TGTGCCACCAGCCAGCGGTCCCTTAATGAAAAACTGTTTTTT. Protein: CATSQRSLNEKLFF.

This clonotype was seen ten or more times. The genes are TRBV6-6 and TRBJ1-1, with TRBD1 matching over 9 bases. The germline gives CDR1 MNHNY, CDR2 SVGAGI (reference sequence). The CDR3 totals 17 residues. V trimming: 7 bases; J trimming: 3 bases; junction bases outside the gene matches: 15. The CDR3 region is CASKKGGTGLRHTEAFF. The CDR3 DNA follows: TGTGCCAGCAAAAAAGGTGGGACAGGGCTAAGGCACACTGAAGCTTTCTTT.

This clonotype has a handful of counts. The chain joins TRBV12-3 or TRBV12-4 to TRBJ2-2, with D possibly matching TRBD1 (5 bases). The CDR3 is 14 residues long. V lost 7 bases and J lost 7, with 16 bases in between. In DNA form, the CDR3 reads TGTGCCAGCAAAGCGTGGGGCCCGGGCGGGGAGCTGTTTTTT. Translating it yields CASKAWGPGGELFF.

Concerning this clonotype itself: One end of the junction is discordant with germline, which a read error may explain. This chain uses TRBV19 with TRBJ1-5; the D is unclear. The CDR3 has 14 residues. CDR1 and CDR2 from the germline V gene are LNHDA and SQIVND (reference sequence). This CDR3 is CASGIRPASQPQHF. As DNA, the CDR3 is TGTGCCAGTGGTATTAGGCCGGCCAGTCAGCCCCAGCATTTT.